Each of the 2 T cell receptor beta chains below was sequenced from the same sample in a study of OX40 agonist ivuxolimab in advanced cancers. The method behind the library was the immunoSEQ multiplex PCR assay. The immuneACCESS repertoire file appears here via TCRdb, limited to in-frame rearrangements. These files lack a portion of the clones; in checked studies, under half of the deficit traces to unresolved V genes, and the cause of the others is not known. Within this sample are roughly 110,000 clones, with 75% to 95% of them counted one time only. Of the sample, around 1.2% is held by the ten largest clones. Sample: CD4+ or CD8+ T cells sorted from blood, taken in a trial of the OX40 agonist ivuxolimab. These receptors all come from an adult with an advanced solid tumor such as melanoma, head and neck, liver or kidney cancer.

The chain has TRBV18 and TRBJ2-5; no clear D gene. V lost 1 base and J lost 1, with 7 bases in between. Looked up from germline, CDR1 is KGHSH and CDR2 is LQKENI. The CDR3 is 14 residues long. CDR3: CASSPLGSQETQYF. DNA of the CDR3: TGTGCCAGCTCACCACTCGGCAGCCAAGAGACCCAGTACTTC.

V usage is TRBV4-1 and J usage is TRBJ1-1; TRBD1 matches 7 bases. The germline V gene encodes CDR1 MGHRA and CDR2 YSYEKL. The CDR3 length is 15 residues. V shed 0 bases, J shed 4 bases, and the junction held 5 bases outside the gene matches. This chain's CDR3 is CASSQDETGSTEAFF. DNA for the CDR3: TGCGCCAGCAGCCAAGATGAGACAGGGTCCACTGAAGCTTTCTTT.